This record looks at one T cell receptor (beta chain) sequence and its context. The antigen is unknown. This entry comes from a study of cytomegalovirus exposure and HLA in healthy donors. Study-wide results and limits: In a later analysis, several top co-occurrence clusters appeared linked to parvovirus B19, influenza, CMV and Epstein-Barr virus.

The PCR ran on 60 Vbeta and 13 Jbeta primers. Data came from immunoSEQ multiplex PCR; TCRdb stores just in-frame clones and leaves some out. Of roughly 230,000 clones in the sample, over 75% are singletons; the top ten hold about 0.47%. CDR1 is MNHEY, CDR2 SMNVEV, per germline (reference sequence). The V and J ends lost 0 bases and 4 bases, in that order; junction bases with no gene match: 7. The CDR3 length is 16 residues. This TCR was sampled from a boy between 10 and 17 years old in good health and CMV-seronegative. This rearrangement joins TRBV27 to TRBJ1-2; 8 bases agree with TRBD1. What was sequenced was PBMCs. The CDR3 DNA reads TGTGCCAGCAGTTTATCTGGACAGGGCAGATTCTATGGCTACACCTTC. Its translation: CASSLSGQGRFYGYTF.